This passage covers 20 T cell receptor beta chains from one sample sequenced in a study of cytomegalovirus exposure and HLA in healthy donors. This table comes from immunoSEQ multiplex PCR, and its TCRdb copy is limited to in-frame clones, with some not included. The data hold about 170,000 clones, with under 90% observed a single time. Sequenced material: PBMCs. These TCRs come from a young man in good health and CMV-seropositive.

The chain has TRBV30 and TRBJ1-2, with TRBD1 as a possible D gene (6 bases). V was shortened by 0 bases and J by 1 base, with 9 bases between the two germline ends. This CDR3 spans 14 amino acids. The germline V gene encodes CDR1 GTSNPN and CDR2 SVGIG (reference sequence). CDR3 DNA: TGTGCCTGGAGTGTGTCAGGGGTTAACTATGGCTACACCTTC. Its protein is CAWSVSGVNYGYTF.

The J gene is TRBJ1-2, the V gene TRBV10-3; 8 bases line up with TRBD1. V dropped 6 bases and J dropped 1; count of bases not matched to a gene: 10. CDR1 and CDR2 from the germline V gene are ENHRY and SYGVKD. The CDR3 loop spans 16 amino acids. This CDR3 reads CAISGTGYDLNYGYTF. DNA of the CDR3: TGTGCCATCAGCGGGACAGGCTACGACCTTAACTATGGCTACACCTTC.

V and J are TRBV4-1 and TRBJ1-2; D remains ambiguous. The CDR3 is made up of 14 amino acids. CDR1 MGHRA and CDR2 YSYEKL come from the germline V gene. Deletions cut 4 bases from V and 0 bases from J, with 9 bases between. The CDR3 DNA reads TGCGCCAGCAGCCGGGAGTTAGCTAACTATGGCTACACCTTC. This gives the protein CASSRELANYGYTF.

V and J are TRBV28 and TRBJ1-1; the D is unclear. The length of the CDR3 is 13 residues. Trimming removed 2 bases at V and 3 bases at J, with 7 bases between. CDR1 and CDR2 from the germline V gene are MDHEN and SYDVKM. The CDR3 loop reads CASSLNLDTEAFF. The CDR3 DNA sequence: TGTGCCAGCAGTTTAAATCTAGACACTGAAGCTTTCTTT. Variable domain in full (rest from reference TRBV28 and TRBJ1-1): DVKVTQSSRYLVKRTGEKVFLECVQDMDHENMFWYRQDPGLGLRLIYFSYDVKMKEKGDIPEGYSVSREKKERFSLILESASTNQTSMYLCASSLNLDTEAFFGQGTRLTVV.

CDR3 sequence: CASSPWGGGLGETQYF. As DNA, the CDR3 is TGTGCCAGCAGCCCTTGGGGTGGAGGACTTGGGGAGACCCAGTACTTC. The V gene is TRBV7-2, the J gene TRBJ2-5; a possible D gene is TRBD2 (5 bases). The CDR3 is 16 amino acids. Trimming cost V 5 bases and J 5 bases, with 21 bases left between them. Looked up from germline, CDR1 is SGHTA and CDR2 is FQGNSA.

The CDR3 sequence is CASREQGSGANVLTF. For the CDR3, the DNA is TGTGCCAGCAGGGAACAGGGCTCTGGGGCCAACGTCCTGACTTTC. The chain is built from TRBV6-5 and TRBJ2-6; weak D call: TRBD1 (6 bases). This CDR3 spans 15 amino acids. The V end lost 6 bases, the J end lost 0 bases, and 9 bases lay between the germline ends. CDR1 is MNHEY, CDR2 SVGAGI, per germline.

The chain joins TRBV10-3 to TRBJ2-7, with 8 bases identical to TRBD1. The CDR3 runs 14 residues. The V gene end was trimmed by 10 bases and the J gene end by 1 base; junction bases not matched to a gene: 9. The germline V gene encodes CDR1 ENHRY and CDR2 SYGVKD. In nucleotides, the CDR3 is TGTGCCACCAAAGGACAGGGTATGTCCTACGAGCAGTACTTC. Translation: CATKGQGMSYEQYF.

This clone was picked up one time. This chain connects TRBV5-1 to TRBJ2-7, with D tentatively TRBD1 (6 bases). In germline, CDR1 is SGHRS, CDR2 YFSETQ. The length of the CDR3 is 14 residues. Trimming removed 0 bases from V and 7 bases from J, with 14 bases in between. The CDR3 nucleotides are TGCGCCAGCAGCTTGGAGATGGGGGCCCAGGAGCAGTACTTC. Protein sequence: CASSLEMGAQEQYF.

The chain carries TRBV30 and TRBJ1-5; D is possibly TRBD1 (6 bases). The CDR3 runs to 11 residues. Trimming stripped 1 base from V and 9 bases from J, with 7 bases between. In germline, CDR1 is GTSNPN, CDR2 SVGIG (reference sequence). CDR3 bases: TGTGCCTGGAGTGAGACAGGGCCCCAGCATTTT. This gives the protein CAWSETGPQHF.

This clone was seen only once. This chain uses TRBV5-1 with TRBJ1-3, with 8 bases matching TRBD1. The germline V gene has CDR1 SGHRS and CDR2 YFSETQ. With V trimmed by 5 bases and J by 2 bases, 6 bases remained unmatched. This CDR3 spans 15 amino acids. Written as DNA, the CDR3 is TGCGCCAGCAGTTCAGACAGGGGTCCTGGAAACACCATATATTTT. This encodes CASSSDRGPGNTIYF.

The chain uses TRBV27 and TRBJ2-7, with a tentative D call TRBD2 (5 bases). Germline CDR1 reads MNHEY; CDR2 reads SMNVEV (reference sequence). V was shortened by 2 bases and J by 6 bases, with 20 bases between the two germline ends. There are 16 residues in the CDR3. For the CDR3, the DNA is TGTGCCAGCAGTTTAGGATATGGCGAGGAGGCTACCGAGCAGTACTTC. This encodes CASSLGYGEEATEQYF.

The CDR3 DNA reads TGCGCCAGCAGCTTCCTAGCGGGAGAAGGTGAGCAGTTCTTC. Its translation: CASSFLAGEGEQFF. The chain couples TRBV5-1 to TRBJ2-1; 10 bases line up with TRBD2. The V segment lost 2 bases and the J segment 9 bases; nucleotides outside the gene matches: 5. This CDR3 is 14 amino acids long. The germline CDR1 and CDR2 sequences are SGHRS and YFSETQ.

This rearrangement joins TRBV19 to TRBJ2-1, with a possible D match to TRBD2 (6 bases). The CDR3 has 15 residues. In germline, CDR1 is LNHDA, CDR2 SQIVND (reference sequence). With 3 bases removed from V and 3 bases from J, the gap between germline ends came to 12 bases. The CDR3 spells CASSIVTSFYNEQFF. CDR3 DNA: TGTGCCAGTAGTATCGTGACTAGTTTCTACAATGAGCAGTTCTTC. Drawing the rest from reference TRBV19 and TRBJ2-1, the complete variable domain is DGGITQSPKYLFRKEGQNVTLSCEQNLNHDAMYWYRQDPGQGLRLIYYSQIVNDFQKGDIAEGYSVSREKKESFPLTVTSAQKNPTAFYLCASSIVTSFYNEQFFGPGTRLTVL.

Here the CDR3 reads CASRRLAGVTDTQYF. Written as DNA, the CDR3 is TGTGCCAGCAGACGACTAGCGGGAGTTACAGATACGCAGTATTTT. The chain joins TRBV6-1 to TRBJ2-3; 12 nucleotides agree with TRBD2. Germline V gives CDR1 MNHNS, CDR2 SASEGT. The length of the CDR3 is 15 residues. V lost 6 bases and J lost 3; bases outside the gene matches: 4.

The chain joins TRBV27 to TRBJ1-1; D is ambiguous. Trimming removed 4 bases from V and 6 bases from J, with 12 bases in between. The CDR3 has 13 residues. The germline CDR1 and CDR2 sequences are MNHEY and SMNVEV (reference sequence). CDR3 region: CASSSLAWAEAFF. The DNA of the CDR3 is TGTGCCAGCAGTTCCCTAGCTTGGGCTGAAGCTTTCTTT.

The rearrangement links TRBV4-2 to TRBJ2-7; D not resolved. This CDR3 region has 15 residues. V was cut by 0 bases and J by 2 bases, with 11 bases left in between. Germline CDR1 is LGHNA and CDR2 is YNFKEQ. The CDR3 sequence: CASSQEITAAYEQYF. The CDR3 coding sequence is TGTGCCAGCAGCCAAGAAATTACGGCGGCCTACGAGCAGTACTTC.

CDR3 sequence reads: CASSLVSLAQNEQFF. The CDR3 DNA reads as TGCGCCAGCAGCTTGGTGTCACTAGCCCAGAATGAGCAGTTCTTC. The chain has TRBV5-1 and TRBJ2-1, with a weak D call TRBD2 (6 bases). Germline V gene lookup returns CDR1 SGHRS and CDR2 YFSETQ. This CDR3 has 15 residues. V lost 0 bases to trimming and J lost 7 bases, with 14 bases between them.

This chain joins TRBV6-4 and TRBJ2-2, with D maybe TRBD2 (5 bases). This CDR3 has 14 amino acids. Germline V CDR1 and CDR2: MRHNA, SNTAGT. V lost 6 bases, J lost 0 bases, and 8 bases lay in between. The CDR3 loop is CASRGGPNTGELFF. CDR3 in DNA: TGTGCCAGCAGAGGCGGGCCGAACACCGGGGAGCTGTTTTTT.

The CDR3 sequence: CAWSVGLAGVGRTDTQYF. DNA of the CDR3: TGTGCCTGGAGTGTGGGGCTAGCGGGAGTGGGGAGGACAGATACGCAGTATTTT. V gene TRBV30 combines with J gene TRBJ2-3, with 10 bases identical to TRBD2. Trimming at V came to 0 bases and at J to 3 bases, leaving 12 bases not matched to a gene. Germline assignment: CDR1 GTSNPN and CDR2 SVGIG (reference sequence). The CDR3 has 18 amino acids.

This sequence joins TRBV27 and TRBJ2-7; 7 nucleotides agree with TRBD1. Looked up from germline, CDR1 is MNHEY and CDR2 is SMNVEV (reference sequence). The length of the CDR3 is 13 residues. V dropped 11 bases and J dropped 2; count of bases not matched to a gene: 9. This chain's CDR3 is CAARRTGTYEQYF. CDR3 in DNA: TGTGCCGCACGTCGGACAGGAACCTACGAGCAGTACTTC.